This T cell receptor beta chain was identified in a study of blood T cell repertoires in COVID-19. Looking at the study overall: Some COVID-19 samples were acute and others convalescent; all came from the United States, Italy and Spain.

Seattle's cohort entered during active infection and was followed longitudinally. The CDR3 is 14 amino acids. J lost 0 bases, V lost 5 bases, and 3 bases had no gene match. From germline, CDR1 is ENHRY and CDR2 SYGVKD. Original data processing: Amplification of reference gene primers was used by the study to estimate nucleated cell counts. Here immunoSEQ multiplex PCR was the method, and the copy in TCRdb shows in-frame clones only, minus some. The DNA gave D and trimming, while V, J and clone size come from that table. Among fewer than 65,000 clones listed, over 70% were seen once. The sequence derives from a young man with COVID-19, enrolled during active disease. This chain links TRBV10-3 with TRBJ1-1; 7 bases agree with TRBD1. The source material was peripheral blood. The CDR3: CAISPGQMNTEAFF. CDR3 sequence (DNA): TGTGCCATCAGTCCGGGACAGATGAACACTGAAGCTTTCTTT.